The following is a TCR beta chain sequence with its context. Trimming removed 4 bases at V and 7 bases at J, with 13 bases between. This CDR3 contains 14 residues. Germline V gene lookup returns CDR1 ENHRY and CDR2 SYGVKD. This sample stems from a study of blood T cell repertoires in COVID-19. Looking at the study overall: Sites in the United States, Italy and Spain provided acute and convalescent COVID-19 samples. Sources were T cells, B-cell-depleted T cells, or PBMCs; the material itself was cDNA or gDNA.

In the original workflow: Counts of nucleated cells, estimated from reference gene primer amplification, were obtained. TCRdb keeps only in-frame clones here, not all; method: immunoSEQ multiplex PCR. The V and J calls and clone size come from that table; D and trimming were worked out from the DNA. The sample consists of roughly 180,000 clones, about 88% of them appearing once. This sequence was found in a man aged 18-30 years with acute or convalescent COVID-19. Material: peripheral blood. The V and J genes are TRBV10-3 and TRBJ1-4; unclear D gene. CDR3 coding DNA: TGTGCCATCAGTGGGAGGGAACGAGGTGAAAAACTGTTTTTT. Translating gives CAISGRERGEKLFF.